The 22 T cell receptor beta chains presented below share a single source sample, sequenced in a study of control samples from healthy donors and cancer patients (TCRdb year 2020). Libraries were prepared through the immunoSEQ multiplex PCR assay. Sourced from immuneACCESS, this table was stored by TCRdb with only in-frame sequences that have V and J called. A share of the clones is absent; for the studies checked, an unresolved V gene accounts for under half, and the remainder has no known explanation. The table for this sample lists more than 150,000 clones; around 90% of them were counted only once. 0.55% to 0.7% of the sample belongs to the ten largest clones. The specimen was blood. These receptors were taken from a woman aged 25 to 39 in good health.

J is TRBJ2-2 and V is TRBV27; 10 positions match TRBD2. This CDR3 is 16 amino acids long. V shed 2 bases, J shed 3 bases, and the junction held 3 bases outside the gene matches. Germline lookup yields CDR1 MNHEY and CDR2 SMNVEV (reference sequence). CDR3 amino acids: CASSLASGSHTGELFF. The CDR3 DNA follows: TGTGCCAGCAGTTTAGCTAGCGGGAGTCACACCGGGGAGCTGTTTTTT.

The chain has TRBV28 and TRBJ2-1, with a weak D call TRBD1 (5 bases). Germline CDR1 is MDHEN and CDR2 is SYDVKM. The CDR3 length is 13 residues. The V end lost 7 bases, the J end lost 4 bases, and 11 bases lay between the germline ends. CDR3 in DNA: TGTGCCAGCACCCCCGCAGGGTACAATGAGCAGTTCTTC. It translates to CASTPAGYNEQFF.

The rearrangement uses TRBV19 and TRBJ2-2, with TRBD1 matching 7 bases. With V trimmed by 2 bases and J by 3 bases, 3 bases remained unmatched. The germline V gene has CDR1 LNHDA and CDR2 SQIVND (reference sequence). CDR3 length: 15 amino acids. This CDR3 reads CASSIMQGDTGELFF. CDR3 DNA: TGTGCCAGTAGTATAATGCAGGGGGACACCGGGGAGCTGTTTTTT.

This clone has only one observation. Other DNA sequences in the same sample also yield this CDR3. The J gene is TRBJ1-1, the V gene TRBV6-5, with D perhaps matching TRBD1 (6 bases). Trimming took off 4 bases at V and 1 base at J, with 7 bases between the two ends. This CDR3 has 13 residues. The germline CDR1 and CDR2 sequences are MNHEY and SVGAGI. The CDR3 spells CASSFRGNTEAFF. The CDR3 DNA sequence: TGTGCCAGCAGTTTCAGGGGGAACACTGAAGCTTTCTTT.

The chain couples TRBV27 to TRBJ2-1; 9 bases align to TRBD2. Germline V gene sequence: CDR1 MNHEY, CDR2 SMNVEV (reference sequence). The trim removed 5 bases at V and 4 bases at J, leaving 9 bases unmatched. This CDR3 has 16 residues. CDR3 in DNA: TGTGCCAGCAGTACGAATAGCGGGAGAGGTTACAATGAGCAGTTCTTC. As protein: CASSTNSGRGYNEQFF.

The chain combines TRBV5-1 with TRBJ2-5; D may be TRBD2 (5 bases). With 2 bases removed from V and 5 bases from J, the gap between germline ends came to 16 bases. Germline CDR1 SGHRS, CDR2 YFSETQ. The CDR3 is 15 residues long. The CDR3 nucleotides are TGCGCCAGCAGCTTTTTCCAGGCTCGAGGGGAGACCCAGTACTTC. Protein sequence: CASSFFQARGETQYF.

The chain is built from TRBV10-2 and TRBJ2-5; 7 positions agree with TRBD1. Germline-derived CDR1 and CDR2 are WSHSY and SAAADI. With V trimmed by 6 bases and J by 2 bases, 12 bases remained unmatched. The CDR3 extends over 16 amino acids. CDR3 nucleotides: TGCGCCAGCAGGGAGACAGGGTGGGGATTGCAAGAGACCCAGTACTTC. Its translation is CASRETGWGLQETQYF.

Concerning this clone: One junction end disagrees with the germline gene, perhaps due to a read error. Other DNA sequences in this specimen translate into the identical CDR3. The chain combines TRBV20-1 with TRBJ2-7; D is unclear. In germline, CDR1 is DFQATT, CDR2 SNEGSKA (reference sequence). CDR3 length: 11 amino acids. Here the CDR3 reads CSARDSYEQYF. CDR3 nucleotide sequence: TGCAGTGCCAGAGACTCCTACGAGCAGTACTTC.

V is TRBV9 and J is TRBJ2-1; D not resolved. V was shortened by 2 bases and J by 2 bases, with 11 bases between the two germline ends. The germline V gene has CDR1 SGDLS and CDR2 YYNGEE. CDR3 size: 15 residues. CDR3 sequence (DNA): TGTGCCAGCAGCGTTTCGGGCTTGCCCTACAATGAGCAGTTCTTC. It specifies CASSVSGLPYNEQFF.

The chain links TRBV6-4 to TRBJ2-2; weak D call: TRBD1 (6 bases). With 6 bases removed from V and 7 bases from J, the gap between germline ends came to 15 bases. CDR3 size: 14 residues. CDR1 MRHNA and CDR2 SNTAGT come from the germline V gene. Here the CDR3 reads CASSSEQGLGELFF. The DNA for the CDR3 is TGTGCCAGCAGCAGTGAACAGGGTCTCGGGGAGCTGTTTTTT.

V is TRBV19 and J is TRBJ1-5; the D is unclear. From germline, CDR1 is LNHDA and CDR2 SQIVND (reference sequence). The CDR3 is 13 residues long. V dropped 5 bases and J dropped 7 bases, with 12 bases sitting between them. The CDR3 DNA follows: TGTGCCAGTAGTCGAGGCAGGCTCCAGCCCCAGCATTTT. It encodes CASSRGRLQPQHF.

The chain employs TRBV9 and TRBJ1-2; D is undetermined. Per the germline V gene, CDR1 is SGDLS and CDR2 is YYNGEE. The CDR3 extends over 15 amino acids. V lost 4 bases, J lost 4 bases, and 17 bases lay in between. The CDR3 protein is CASSPSGAILYGYTF. The CDR3 nucleotides read TGTGCCAGCAGCCCTAGCGGCGCTATCCTCTATGGCTACACCTTC.

V usage is TRBV9 and J usage is TRBJ2-1; 8 bases map to TRBD1. The junction had 3 bases not matched to a gene; V was cut back by 0 bases and J by 4 bases. The germline V gene encodes CDR1 SGDLS and CDR2 YYNGEE. This CDR3 comprises 15 residues. The CDR3 DNA reads as TGTGCCAGCAGCGTAGAGGGACAGGCGTACAATGAGCAGTTCTTC. Encoded protein: CASSVEGQAYNEQFF.

The rearrangement joins TRBV7-6 to TRBJ2-7; weak D call: TRBD1 (6 bases). This CDR3 comprises 17 residues. Per the germline V gene, CDR1 is SGHVS and CDR2 is FNYEAQ. Trimming shortened V by 0 bases and J by 5 bases, and 20 bases separated the two germline ends. The chain's CDR3 is CASSLARIGQGSNEQYF. The CDR3 bases are TGTGCCAGCAGCTTAGCTAGGATTGGGCAGGGGAGCAACGAGCAGTACTTC.

The chain uses TRBV21-1 and TRBJ2-7; the D call of TRBD2 is as the table states it, not checked on the DNA. TRBV21-1 is recorded as a pseudogene. There are 14 residues in the CDR3. CDR3 sequence reads: CASSKSYSAYEQYF. The CDR3 coding sequence is TGTGCCAGCAGCAAATCATACTCCGCCTACGAGCAGTACTTC.

The V and J genes are TRBV27 and TRBJ2-7; 10 bases agree with TRBD1. Losses at the gene ends were 5 bases for V and 8 bases for J; bases not matched to a gene: 9. The germline V gene encodes CDR1 MNHEY and CDR2 SMNVEV (reference sequence). The CDR3 sequence is 14 residues long. The CDR3 spells CASSLEGQGSKQYF. DNA of the CDR3: TGTGCCAGCAGTCTCGAGGGACAGGGGAGTAAGCAGTACTTC.

The chain joins TRBV6-4 to TRBJ2-3; the D gene is possibly TRBD2 (7 bases). V gave up 3 bases and J gave up 7 bases, with 14 bases separating them. The CDR3 contains 14 residues. Germline V gives CDR1 MRHNA, CDR2 SNTAGT. DNA of the CDR3: TGTGCCAGCAGTGAAGCGGGACATCCTAATACGCAGTATTTT. Protein product: CASSEAGHPNTQYF.

The chain employs TRBV27 and TRBJ1-2; TRBD1 matches at 7 bases. This CDR3 is 13 amino acids long. Germline V gives CDR1 MNHEY, CDR2 SMNVEV (reference sequence). The trim removed 5 bases at V and 7 bases at J, leaving 7 bases unmatched. The CDR3 spells CASSVTGNSGYTF. The CDR3 region has the DNA TGTGCCAGCAGTGTGACAGGGAATAGTGGCTACACCTTC.

V usage is TRBV6-5 and J usage is TRBJ2-3; 10 bases fit TRBD2. The CDR3 has 15 amino acids. Germline V gene data show CDR1 as MNHEY and CDR2 as SVGAGI. Unmatched junction bases numbered 0, after V lost 2 bases and J lost 1 base. The CDR3 nucleotides read TGTGCCAGCAGTTACCTAGCGGGAGGCACAGATACGCAGTATTTT. Translation: CASSYLAGGTDTQYF.

The rearrangement links TRBV4-3 to TRBJ2-1, with D perhaps matching TRBD2 (5 bases). Trimming pared 5 bases from V and 4 bases from J, leaving 12 bases between. This CDR3 comprises 14 residues. Germline CDR1 LGHNA, CDR2 YSLEER. CDR3 nucleotides: TGCGCCAGCAGCGGGAGCGTATATTACAATGAGCAGTTCTTC. It translates to CASSGSVYYNEQFF.

This clone has more than one count but fewer than ten. The CDR3 here is CASSSTGGVDTQYF. The CDR3, as DNA: TGTGCCAGCAGCTCGACAGGGGGCGTAGATACGCAGTATTTT. V is TRBV7-3 and J is TRBJ2-3, with TRBD1 matching over 10 bases. The CDR3 consists of 14 residues. The junction had 3 bases not matched to a gene; V was cut back by 4 bases and J by 5 bases. CDR1 is SGHTA, CDR2 FQGTGA, per germline.

The chain couples TRBV2 to TRBJ2-3; 10 bases match TRBD1. The CDR3 extends over 15 amino acids. Germline V gene sequence: CDR1 SNHLY, CDR2 FYNNEI. Trimming at V came to 6 bases and at J to 4 bases, leaving 7 bases not matched to a gene. CDR3 loop: CASRRQGAVADTQYF. The CDR3 coding sequence is TGTGCCAGCAGGCGACAGGGGGCAGTCGCAGATACGCAGTATTTT.